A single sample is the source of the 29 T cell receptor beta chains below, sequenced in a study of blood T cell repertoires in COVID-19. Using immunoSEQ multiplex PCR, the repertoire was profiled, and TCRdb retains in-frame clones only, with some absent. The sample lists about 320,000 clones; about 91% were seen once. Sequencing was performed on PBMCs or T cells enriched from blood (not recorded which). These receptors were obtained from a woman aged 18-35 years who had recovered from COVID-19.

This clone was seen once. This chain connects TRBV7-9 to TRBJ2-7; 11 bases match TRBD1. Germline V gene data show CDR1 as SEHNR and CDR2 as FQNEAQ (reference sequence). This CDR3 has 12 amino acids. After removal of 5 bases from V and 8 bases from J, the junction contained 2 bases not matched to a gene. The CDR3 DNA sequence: TGTGCCAGCAGCACGGACAGGGGGCAGCAGTACTTC. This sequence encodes CASSTDRGQQYF. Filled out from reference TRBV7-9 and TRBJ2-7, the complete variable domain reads DTGVSQNPRHKITKRGQNVTFRCDPISEHNRLYWYRQTLGQGPEFLTYFQNEAQLEKSRLLSDRFSAERPKGSFSTLEIQRTEQGDSAMYLCASSTDRGQQYFGPGTRLTVT.

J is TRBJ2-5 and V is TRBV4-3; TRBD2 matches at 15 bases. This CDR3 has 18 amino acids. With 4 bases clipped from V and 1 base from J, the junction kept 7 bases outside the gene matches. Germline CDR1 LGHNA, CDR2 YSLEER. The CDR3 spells CASSPAGTSGRFQETQYF. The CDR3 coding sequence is TGCGCCAGCAGCCCCGCCGGGACTAGCGGGAGGTTCCAAGAGACCCAGTACTTC.

CDR3 sequence: CASSSGPGQGRHEQYF. CDR3 nucleotide sequence: TGTGCCAGCAGTTCGGGCCCGGGACAGGGGCGTCACGAGCAGTACTTC. V gene TRBV27 combines with J gene TRBJ2-7, with TRBD1 matching 10 bases. J gave up 5 bases and V 4 bases, and 11 bases lay outside the gene matches. This CDR3 is 16 amino acids long. Germline CDR1 is MNHEY and CDR2 is SMNVEV (reference sequence).

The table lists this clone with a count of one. The CDR3, as DNA: TGCAGCGTTTCCATTGGCTTGGGCTACACCTTC. It is translated as CSVSIGLGYTF. The rearrangement uses TRBV29-1 and TRBJ1-2; D gene unclear. The V gene lost 5 bases and the J gene lost 8 bases, with 12 bases spanning the gap. The CDR3 spans 11 residues. CDR1 and CDR2 (germline): SQVTM, ANQGSEA.

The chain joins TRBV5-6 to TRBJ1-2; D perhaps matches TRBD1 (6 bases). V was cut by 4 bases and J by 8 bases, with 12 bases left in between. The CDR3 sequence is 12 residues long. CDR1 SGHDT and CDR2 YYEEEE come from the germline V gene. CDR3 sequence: CASSPTGRGYTF. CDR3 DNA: TGTGCCAGCAGCCCGACAGGCCGGGGCTACACCTTC.

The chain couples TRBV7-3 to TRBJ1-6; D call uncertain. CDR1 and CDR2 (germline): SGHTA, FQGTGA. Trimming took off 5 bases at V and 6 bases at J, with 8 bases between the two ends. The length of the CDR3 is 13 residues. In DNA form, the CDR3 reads TGTGCCAGCAGCGCGGGCCCTAATTCACCCCTCCACTTT. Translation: CASSAGPNSPLHF. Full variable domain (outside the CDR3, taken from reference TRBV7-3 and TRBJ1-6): GAGVSQTPSNKVTEKGKYVELRCDPISGHTALYWYRQSLGQGPEFLIYFQGTGAADDSGLPNDRFFAVRPEGSVSTLKIQRTERGDSAVYLCASSAGPNSPLHFGNGTRLTVT.

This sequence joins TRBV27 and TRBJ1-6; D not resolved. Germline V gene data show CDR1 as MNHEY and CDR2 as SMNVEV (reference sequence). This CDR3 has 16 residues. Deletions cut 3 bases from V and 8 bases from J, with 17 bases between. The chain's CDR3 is CASSFFPVREYSPLHF. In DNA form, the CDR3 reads TGTGCCAGCAGTTTCTTCCCAGTCCGGGAGTATTCACCCCTCCACTTT.

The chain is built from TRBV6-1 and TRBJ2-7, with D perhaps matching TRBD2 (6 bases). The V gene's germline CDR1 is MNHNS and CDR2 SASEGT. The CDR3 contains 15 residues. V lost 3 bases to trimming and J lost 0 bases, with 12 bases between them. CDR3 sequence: CASSEGTASSYEQYF. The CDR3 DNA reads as TGTGCCAGCAGTGAGGGGACTGCGAGCTCCTACGAGCAGTACTTC.

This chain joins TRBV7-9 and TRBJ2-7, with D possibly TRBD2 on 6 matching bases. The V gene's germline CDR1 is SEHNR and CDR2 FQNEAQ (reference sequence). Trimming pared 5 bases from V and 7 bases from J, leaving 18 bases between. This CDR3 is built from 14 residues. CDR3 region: CASSLGLTYGEQYF. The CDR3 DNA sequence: TGTGCCAGCAGCCTGGGACTCACCTACGGGGAGCAGTACTTC.

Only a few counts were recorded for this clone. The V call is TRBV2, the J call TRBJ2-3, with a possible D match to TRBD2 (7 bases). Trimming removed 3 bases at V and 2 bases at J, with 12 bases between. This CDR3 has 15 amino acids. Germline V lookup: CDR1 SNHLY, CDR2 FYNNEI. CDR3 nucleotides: TGTGCCAGCAGTGAGGACGGGGGGCCCACAGATACGCAGTATTTT. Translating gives CASSEDGGPTDTQYF.

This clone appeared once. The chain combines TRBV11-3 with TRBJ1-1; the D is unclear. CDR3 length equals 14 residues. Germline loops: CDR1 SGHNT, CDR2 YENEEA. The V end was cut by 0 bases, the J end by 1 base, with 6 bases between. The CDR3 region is CASSLDPGNTEAFF. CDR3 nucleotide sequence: TGTGCCAGCAGCTTAGACCCAGGGAACACTGAAGCTTTCTTT.

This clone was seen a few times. In DNA, the CDR3 is TGTGCCAGCAGTGAACCAGGGCAGGGCTACACCTTC. It yields the protein CASSEPGQGYTF. The chain is built from TRBV6-1 and TRBJ1-2, with D possibly matching TRBD1 (5 bases). Trimming pared 2 bases from V and 8 bases from J, leaving 9 bases between. This CDR3 comprises 12 residues. Germline V gives CDR1 MNHNS, CDR2 SASEGT.

CDR3 coding DNA: TGCAGCGTTGAAAGGGAGGGTGGGGGGACTGAAGCTTTCTTT. Amino acid sequence: CSVEREGGGTEAFF. The chain is built from TRBV29-1 and TRBJ1-1; a weak D match, TRBD1 (5 bases). The CDR3 runs 14 residues. Looked up from germline, CDR1 is SQVTM and CDR2 is ANQGSEA. V gave up 2 bases and J gave up 5 bases, with 15 bases separating them.

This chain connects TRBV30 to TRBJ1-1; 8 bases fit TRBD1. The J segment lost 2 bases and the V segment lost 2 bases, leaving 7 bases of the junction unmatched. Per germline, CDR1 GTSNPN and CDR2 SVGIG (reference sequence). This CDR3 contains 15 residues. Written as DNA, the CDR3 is TGTGCCTGGAGTAATGGACAGGGAGGTAACACTGAAGCTTTCTTT. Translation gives CAWSNGQGGNTEAFF.

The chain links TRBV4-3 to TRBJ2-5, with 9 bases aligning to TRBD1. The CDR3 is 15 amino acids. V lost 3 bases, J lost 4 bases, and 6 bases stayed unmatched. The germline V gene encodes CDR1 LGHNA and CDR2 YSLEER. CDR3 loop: CASSQTGQGVETQYF. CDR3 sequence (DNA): TGCGCCAGCAGCCAGACGGGACAGGGAGTAGAGACCCAGTACTTC.

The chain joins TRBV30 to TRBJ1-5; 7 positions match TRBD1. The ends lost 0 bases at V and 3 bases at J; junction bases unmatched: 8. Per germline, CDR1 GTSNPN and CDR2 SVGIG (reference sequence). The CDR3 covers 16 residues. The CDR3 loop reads CAWSVRGRGYNQPQHF. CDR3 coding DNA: TGTGCCTGGAGTGTACGGGGCAGGGGGTACAATCAGCCCCAGCATTTT.

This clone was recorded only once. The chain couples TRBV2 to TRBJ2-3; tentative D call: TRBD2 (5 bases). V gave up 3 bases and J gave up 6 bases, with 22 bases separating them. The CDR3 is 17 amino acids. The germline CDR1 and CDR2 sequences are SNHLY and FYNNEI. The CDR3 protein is CASSDSRGITGEDTQYF. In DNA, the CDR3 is TGTGCCAGCAGTGATAGCCGGGGAATCACCGGAGAGGATACGCAGTATTTT.

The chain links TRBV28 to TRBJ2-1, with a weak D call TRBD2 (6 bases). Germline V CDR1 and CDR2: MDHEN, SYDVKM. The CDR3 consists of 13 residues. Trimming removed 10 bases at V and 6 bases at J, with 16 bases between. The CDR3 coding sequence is TGTGCCACCACGTCATCTAGCGTCAATGAGCAGTTCTTC. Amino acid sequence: CATTSSSVNEQFF.

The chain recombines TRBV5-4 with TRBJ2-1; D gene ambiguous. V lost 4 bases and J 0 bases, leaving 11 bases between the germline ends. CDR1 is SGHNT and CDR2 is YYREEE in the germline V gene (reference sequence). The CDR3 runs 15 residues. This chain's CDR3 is CASSKDTASYNEQFF. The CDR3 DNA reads TGTGCCAGCAGCAAAGACACGGCCTCCTACAATGAGCAGTTCTTC.

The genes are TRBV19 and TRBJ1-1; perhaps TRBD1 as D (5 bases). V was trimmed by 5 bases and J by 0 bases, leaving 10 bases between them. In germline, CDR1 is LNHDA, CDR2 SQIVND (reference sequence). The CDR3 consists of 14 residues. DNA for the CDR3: TGTGCCAGTAGTGAAAGACAGATGAACACTGAAGCTTTCTTT. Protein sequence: CASSERQMNTEAFF.

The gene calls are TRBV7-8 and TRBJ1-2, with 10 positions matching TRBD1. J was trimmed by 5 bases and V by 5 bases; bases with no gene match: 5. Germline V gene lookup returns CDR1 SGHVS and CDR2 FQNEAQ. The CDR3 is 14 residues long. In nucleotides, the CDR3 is TGTGCCAGCAGCCACCGGGACAGGGGATATGGCTACACCTTC. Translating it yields CASSHRDRGYGYTF.

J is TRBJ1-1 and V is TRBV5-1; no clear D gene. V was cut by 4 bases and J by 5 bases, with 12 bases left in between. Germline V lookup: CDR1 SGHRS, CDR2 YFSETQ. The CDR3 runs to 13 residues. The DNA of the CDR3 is TGCGCCAGCAGCCCCAGATTAAATACTGAAGCTTTCTTT. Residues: CASSPRLNTEAFF.

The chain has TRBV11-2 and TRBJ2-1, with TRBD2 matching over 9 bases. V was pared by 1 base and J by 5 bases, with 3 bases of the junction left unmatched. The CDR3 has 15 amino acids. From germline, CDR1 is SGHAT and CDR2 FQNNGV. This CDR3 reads CASSLVASGNNEQFF. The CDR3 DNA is TGTGCCAGCAGCTTAGTAGCTAGCGGGAACAATGAGCAGTTCTTC.

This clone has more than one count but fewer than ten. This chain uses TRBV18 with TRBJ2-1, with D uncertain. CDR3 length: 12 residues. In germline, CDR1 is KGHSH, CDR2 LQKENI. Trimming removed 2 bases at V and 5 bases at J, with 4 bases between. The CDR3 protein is CASSPSDNEQFF. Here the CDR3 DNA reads TGTGCCAGCTCACCATCGGACAATGAGCAGTTCTTC.

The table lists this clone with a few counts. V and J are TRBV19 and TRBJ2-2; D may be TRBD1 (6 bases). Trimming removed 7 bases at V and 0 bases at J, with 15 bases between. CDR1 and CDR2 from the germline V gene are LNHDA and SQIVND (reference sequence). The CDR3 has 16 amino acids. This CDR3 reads CASNQGSGANTGELFF. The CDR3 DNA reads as TGTGCCAGTAATCAAGGTTCAGGGGCGAACACCGGGGAGCTGTTTTTT.

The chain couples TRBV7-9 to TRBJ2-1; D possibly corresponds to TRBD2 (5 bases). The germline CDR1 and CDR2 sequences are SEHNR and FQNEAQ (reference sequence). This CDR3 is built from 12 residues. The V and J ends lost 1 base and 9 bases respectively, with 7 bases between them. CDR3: CASSLGGGEQFF. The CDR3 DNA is TGTGCCAGCAGCTTAGGCGGAGGTGAGCAGTTCTTC.

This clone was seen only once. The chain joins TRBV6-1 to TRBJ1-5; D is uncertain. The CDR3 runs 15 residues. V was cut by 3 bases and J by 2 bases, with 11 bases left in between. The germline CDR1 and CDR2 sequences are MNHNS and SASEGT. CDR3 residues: CASSDFGEGNQPQHF. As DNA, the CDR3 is TGTGCCAGCAGTGATTTCGGGGAGGGCAATCAGCCCCAGCATTTT.

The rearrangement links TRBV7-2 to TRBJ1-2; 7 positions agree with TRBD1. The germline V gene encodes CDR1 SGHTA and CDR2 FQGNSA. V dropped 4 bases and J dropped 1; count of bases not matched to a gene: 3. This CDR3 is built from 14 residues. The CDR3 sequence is CASSSNRGNYGYTF. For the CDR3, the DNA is TGTGCCAGCAGCTCCAACAGGGGTAACTATGGCTACACCTTC.

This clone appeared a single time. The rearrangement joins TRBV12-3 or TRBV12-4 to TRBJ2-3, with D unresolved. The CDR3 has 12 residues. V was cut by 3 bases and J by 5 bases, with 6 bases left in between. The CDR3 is CASSFSRDTQYF. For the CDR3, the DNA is TGTGCCAGCAGTTTTAGTAGAGATACGCAGTATTTT.